The 29 T cell receptor beta chains reported below all come from one sample, sequenced in a study of blood T cell repertoires in COVID-19 (dated by TCRdb to 2020 to 2022). Libraries came from the immunoSEQ multiplex PCR assay. The table comes from immuneACCESS by way of TCRdb, which keeps in-frame sequences with V and J called. Part of the clones is missing from these tables; in studies checked, under half for an unresolved V gene and the rest for unknown reasons. The sample table records hundreds of thousands of clones; around nine tenths of these occur just once. The ten most abundant clones make up 2.5% to 3.5% of the sample. The source material was peripheral blood. The receptor source for this set is a human donor in a cohort sampled during active COVID-19.

V gene TRBV6-5 combines with J gene TRBJ1-5; D is possibly TRBD1 (5 bases). Germline V gene data show CDR1 as MNHEY and CDR2 as SVGAGI. V was pared by 5 bases and J by 11 bases, with 22 bases between. The CDR3 has 15 amino acids. As DNA, the CDR3 is TGTGCCAGCAGTCAAAGTGGGGCCGGGGGTAGGGCCCAGCATTTT. Protein product: CASSQSGAGGRAQHF.

V is TRBV30 and J is TRBJ1-5; the D gene is possibly TRBD1 (5 bases). The V gene's germline CDR1 is GTSNPN and CDR2 SVGIG (reference sequence). V gave up 1 base and J gave up 2 bases, with 15 bases separating them. This CDR3 has 16 amino acids. The CDR3 DNA follows: TGTGCCTGGAGTGGTAGGGCGCAGGGTGGCAATCAGCCCCAGCATTTT. Amino acid sequence: CAWSGRAQGGNQPQHF.

V gene TRBV19 combines with J gene TRBJ1-5; 8 nucleotides line up with TRBD1. CDR1 and CDR2 (germline): LNHDA, SQIVND (reference sequence). The CDR3 has 14 residues. The V and J ends lost 6 bases and 6 bases, in that order; junction bases with no gene match: 7. CDR3 nucleotide sequence: TGTGCCAGTAGGTCGACAGGGGTAGGTCAGCCCCAGCATTTT. This gives the protein CASRSTGVGQPQHF.

The gene calls are TRBV10-2 and TRBJ1-6; the D is unclear. The germline V gene encodes CDR1 WSHSY and CDR2 SAAADI. V lost 2 bases and J lost 0, with 8 bases in between. The CDR3 contains 16 residues. This CDR3 reads CASSEAGSSYNSPLHF. Written as DNA, the CDR3 is TGCGCCAGCAGTGAGGCCGGGAGCTCCTATAATTCACCCCTCCACTTT.

The V and J genes are TRBV7-3 and TRBJ1-1; 8 bases are shared with TRBD1. Unmatched junction bases numbered 3, after V lost 5 bases and J lost 4 bases. Germline V gene sequence: CDR1 SGHTA, CDR2 FQGTGA. This CDR3 contains 13 residues. Here the CDR3 DNA reads TGTGCCAGCAGCCAGGGGGCGGGCACTGAAGCTTTCTTT. Protein: CASSQGAGTEAFF.

The rearrangement uses TRBV2 and TRBJ2-3; 9 bases are shared with TRBD2. CDR1 and CDR2 from the germline V gene are SNHLY and FYNNEI. The trim removed 7 bases at V and 7 bases at J, leaving 15 bases unmatched. CDR3 size: 16 residues. The CDR3 sequence: CASIGAGGQRGYTQYF. The CDR3, as DNA: TGTGCCAGCATAGGGGCGGGAGGGCAAAGGGGGTATACGCAGTATTTT.

In nucleotides, the CDR3 is TGTGCCAGCAGTCAGGGGGGCGAGCAGTACTTC. Its translation is CASSQGGEQYF. V usage is TRBV6-5 and J usage is TRBJ2-7, with TRBD1 as a possible D gene (7 bases). The CDR3 has 11 residues. V lost 5 bases, J lost 6 bases, and 8 bases lay in between. Looked up from germline, CDR1 is MNHEY and CDR2 is SVGAGI.

V gene TRBV11-3 combines with J gene TRBJ2-2, with 7 bases aligning to TRBD2. The CDR3 runs to 14 residues. The junction had 3 bases not matched to a gene; V was cut back by 5 bases and J by 3 bases. Germline assignment: CDR1 SGHNT and CDR2 YENEEA. This CDR3 is CASSPRGDTGELFF. The DNA of the CDR3 is TGTGCCAGCAGCCCACGGGGGGACACCGGGGAGCTGTTTTTT.

The V and J genes are TRBV9 and TRBJ2-3; the D gene is possibly TRBD1 (5 bases). The germline CDR1 and CDR2 sequences are SGDLS and YYNGEE. CDR3 length equals 16 residues. V was trimmed by 2 bases and J by 1 base, leaving 14 bases between them. The DNA of the CDR3 is TGTGCCAGCAGCGTTCCCCAGGGTAAGGGCACAGATACGCAGTATTTT. Amino acids: CASSVPQGKGTDTQYF.

In this sample, this clone turned up once. V usage is TRBV18 and J usage is TRBJ2-3, with no clear D. Germline V CDR1 and CDR2: KGHSH, LQKENI. This CDR3 region has 13 residues. V was clipped by 3 bases and J by 3 bases, with 7 bases between them. The CDR3 sequence: CASSPGPTDTQYF. The CDR3 bases are TGTGCCAGCTCACCTGGGCCAACAGATACGCAGTATTTT.

The chain links TRBV25-1 to TRBJ2-1; the match to TRBD2 covers 13 bases. Germline values: CDR1 MGHDK, CDR2 SYGVNS. CDR3 length: 17 residues. J was trimmed by 3 bases and V by 8 bases; bases with no gene match: 10. The CDR3 coding sequence is TGTGCCAGCTCGCTCGGGACTAGCGGGGCTTACTACAATGAGCAGTTCTTC. Residues: CASSLGTSGAYYNEQFF.

The chain uses TRBV28 and TRBJ2-2, with 9 nucleotides matching TRBD2. J was trimmed by 6 bases and V by 9 bases; bases with no gene match: 8. Germline V gene lookup returns CDR1 MDHEN and CDR2 SYDVKM. The CDR3 totals 14 residues. This CDR3 is CASWTSAGAGELFF. As DNA, the CDR3 is TGTGCCAGTTGGACTAGCGCAGGCGCCGGGGAGCTGTTTTTT.

The rearrangement uses TRBV7-8 and TRBJ2-5; D is possibly TRBD1 (6 bases). Germline CDR1 SGHVS, CDR2 FQNEAQ. CDR3 length: 15 amino acids. The V end lost 3 bases, the J end lost 2 bases, and 13 bases lay between the germline ends. The CDR3 is CASSFSLQGQETQYF. CDR3 nucleotide sequence: TGTGCCAGCAGCTTCTCCCTCCAGGGGCAAGAGACCCAGTACTTC.

This clone was seen just once. The gene calls are TRBV18 and TRBJ2-4; 10 nucleotides align to TRBD2. CDR1 and CDR2 (germline): KGHSH, LQKENI. The CDR3 has 16 amino acids. The trim removed 3 bases at V and 1 base at J, leaving 3 bases unmatched. In DNA, the CDR3 is TGTGCCAGCTCACCCCTAGCGGGAGTCGCCAAAAACATTCAGTACTTC. Protein: CASSPLAGVAKNIQYF.

This chain connects TRBV7-8 to TRBJ2-7; TRBD1 matches at 9 bases. The V and J ends lost 5 bases and 1 base, in that order; junction bases with no gene match: 9. The germline V gene has CDR1 SGHVS and CDR2 FQNEAQ. The length of the CDR3 is 16 residues. The CDR3 sequence is CASSLNTGGDSYEQYF. In DNA form, the CDR3 reads TGTGCCAGCAGCCTAAACACAGGGGGCGATTCCTACGAGCAGTACTTC.

This chain uses TRBV19 with TRBJ1-2, with 8 positions matching TRBD1. The V and J ends lost 5 bases and 1 base, in that order; junction bases with no gene match: 6. CDR1 and CDR2 from the germline V gene are LNHDA and SQIVND (reference sequence). The CDR3 consists of 15 residues. The CDR3 nucleotides read TGTGCCAGTAGTCCCCGGACAGGGAATAACTATGGCTACACCTTC. Its protein product is CASSPRTGNNYGYTF.

CDR3 DNA sequence: TGTGCCAGCAGCTCTGGACATGGGGCTTTCTTT. Encoded protein: CASSSGHGAFF. The V call is TRBV6-5, the J call TRBJ1-1; D perhaps matches TRBD1 (5 bases). CDR3 length: 11 residues. CDR1 MNHEY and CDR2 SVGAGI come from the germline V gene. V was shortened by 6 bases and J by 11 bases, with 13 bases between the two germline ends.

The table lists this clone with a count of one. The chain joins TRBV7-9 to TRBJ2-2, with 11 bases identical to TRBD1. Losses at the gene ends were 8 bases for V and 4 bases for J; bases not matched to a gene: 6. Per the germline V gene, CDR1 is SEHNR and CDR2 is FQNEAQ (reference sequence). The CDR3 spans 15 residues. The CDR3: CASHGGTGGTGELFF. The CDR3 DNA is TGTGCCAGCCACGGGGGGACAGGGGGCACCGGGGAGCTGTTTTTT.

The chain links TRBV6-5 to TRBJ1-2; tentative D call: TRBD1 (6 bases). V was clipped by 6 bases and J by 4 bases, with 12 bases between them. CDR1 and CDR2 (germline): MNHEY, SVGAGI. This CDR3 region has 13 residues. CDR3 coding DNA: TGTGCCAGCAGCCTGGACAGAAGCTATGGCTACACCTTC. This translates into CASSLDRSYGYTF.

The rearrangement uses TRBV5-1 and TRBJ2-7; D remains unclear. The CDR3 has 14 residues. Germline V gives CDR1 SGHRS, CDR2 YFSETQ. V was trimmed by 4 bases and J by 2 bases, leaving 13 bases between them. The CDR3 sequence: CASSLVGLPYEQYF. The CDR3 DNA sequence: TGCGCCAGCAGCCTAGTCGGTCTCCCCTACGAGCAGTACTTC.

This chain uses TRBV19 with TRBJ2-7, with 7 bases fitting TRBD2. The germline V gene has CDR1 LNHDA and CDR2 SQIVND (reference sequence). The V and J ends lost 1 base and 6 bases, in that order; junction bases with no gene match: 6. This CDR3 comprises 14 residues. The CDR3 here is CASSIGGGATEQYF. CDR3 in DNA: TGTGCCAGTAGTATAGGCGGGGGAGCCACCGAGCAGTACTTC.

Written as DNA, the CDR3 is TGTGCCAGTAGTATTTCGAGGAATAGGATGAACGAGCAGTACTTC. Its translation is CASSISRNRMNEQYF. The V gene is TRBV19, the J gene TRBJ2-7; no definite D call. Germline assignment: CDR1 LNHDA and CDR2 SQIVND (reference sequence). The germline V and J ends were trimmed by 3 bases and 5 bases, with 17 bases remaining between them. There are 15 residues in the CDR3.

The gene calls are TRBV28 and TRBJ1-5, with a possible D match to TRBD1 (5 bases). V shed 5 bases and J shed 4 bases, with 12 bases lying between them. In germline, CDR1 is MDHEN, CDR2 SYDVKM. The CDR3 length is 14 residues. The CDR3 nucleotides read TGTGCCAGCAGTATGGGGGGAGGTAATCAGCCCCAGCATTTT. As protein: CASSMGGGNQPQHF.

The CDR3 loop reads CASSQGRGDGYGYTF. CDR3 DNA: TGCGCCAGCAGCCAGGGACGGGGGGATGGCTATGGCTACACCTTC. The chain couples TRBV4-1 to TRBJ1-2, with D possibly being TRBD1 (5 bases). Trimming pared 3 bases from V and 4 bases from J, leaving 15 bases between. Germline CDR1 MGHRA, CDR2 YSYEKL. CDR3 length equals 15 residues.

The rearrangement uses TRBV7-9 and TRBJ1-4, with D maybe TRBD1 (6 bases). Per germline, CDR1 SEHNR and CDR2 FQNEAQ (reference sequence). This CDR3 contains 15 residues. Trimming pared 2 bases from V and 8 bases from J, leaving 15 bases between. CDR3 sequence reads: CASSLFGGAREKLFF. The CDR3 DNA sequence: TGTGCCAGCAGCTTATTTGGGGGCGCTAGGGAAAAACTGTTTTTT.

This chain connects TRBV30 to TRBJ2-3; 10 bases map to TRBD2. CDR1 and CDR2 (germline): GTSNPN, SVGIG (reference sequence). This CDR3 is 15 amino acids long. J was trimmed by 6 bases and V by 2 bases; bases with no gene match: 8. CDR3 DNA: TGTGCCTGGAGTCCTCTAGCGGGGGCTGGGGATACGCAGTATTTT. This codes for CAWSPLAGAGDTQYF.

The rearrangement links TRBV19 to TRBJ1-2, with D perhaps matching TRBD1 (5 bases). This CDR3 has 14 residues. The V gene's germline CDR1 is LNHDA and CDR2 SQIVND (reference sequence). Trimming pared 5 bases from V and 0 bases from J, leaving 10 bases between. The CDR3 nucleotides read TGTGCCAGTAGTGAACAGGTTACTAACTATGGCTACACCTTC. Translating gives CASSEQVTNYGYTF. The variable domain in full, with the rest retrieved from reference TRBV19 and TRBJ1-2, is DGGITQSPKYLFRKEGQNVTLSCEQNLNHDAMYWYRQDPGQGLRLIYYSQIVNDFQKGDIAEGYSVSREKKESFPLTVTSAQKNPTAFYLCASSEQVTNYGYTFGSGTRLTVV.

This clone was seen a single time. The V and J genes are TRBV27 and TRBJ1-2; D unresolved. The CDR3 runs 14 residues. With 3 bases removed from V and 5 bases from J, the gap between germline ends came to 13 bases. The germline V gene encodes CDR1 MNHEY and CDR2 SMNVEV (reference sequence). The CDR3 region has the DNA TGTGCCAGCAGTTTTTACAGCGCGGGGTATGGCTACACCTTC. Residues: CASSFYSAGYGYTF.

The V call is TRBV30, the J call TRBJ2-1, with 8 bases lining up with TRBD2. V lost 1 base, J lost 7 bases, and 15 bases stayed unmatched. The V gene's germline CDR1 is GTSNPN and CDR2 SVGIG (reference sequence). The CDR3 runs to 17 residues. The CDR3 sequence is CAWSAKEAGGIRNEQFF. The CDR3 bases are TGTGCCTGGAGTGCTAAAGAGGCGGGGGGTATTAGAAATGAGCAGTTCTTC.